This T cell receptor beta chain derives from a study of cytomegalovirus exposure and HLA in healthy donors. Broader study findings: TCR sequences were mostly rare, though some public TCRs occurred in many donors.

V dropped 6 bases and J dropped 8 bases, with 16 bases sitting between them. The length of the CDR3 is 14 residues. In germline, CDR1 is MNHEY, CDR2 SVGAGI. This clone came up a few times. Antigen unknown. Sampled while nominally healthy, donors likely had unrecorded immune exposures. The PCR employed 60 Vbeta primers together with 13 Jbeta primers. The protocol was immunoSEQ multiplex PCR, while the TCRdb copy is restricted to in-frame clones and leaves out a portion. The sample consists of approximately 150,000 clones, 80% of them appearing once. V usage is TRBV6-5 and J usage is TRBJ1-4; tentatively, D is TRBD1 (5 bases). Sequenced material: PBMCs. This sequence originates from a man aged 35 to 55 in good health and CMV-seronegative. Here the CDR3 DNA reads TGTGCCAGCAGCATCGGGGGATTTGGAGAAAAACTGTTTTTT. Translating gives CASSIGGFGEKLFF.